What follows are 21 T cell receptor beta chains derived from one specimen sequenced in a study of blood T cell repertoires in COVID-19. Assay: immunoSEQ multiplex PCR; the TCRdb copy retains only in-frame clones and omits some. The sample includes 250,000 to 300,000 clones, about 90% of them seen just once. Sequenced: peripheral blood. These receptors were collected from a woman aged 30 to 39 with COVID-19, enrolled during active disease.

The chain joins TRBV4-2 to TRBJ2-3; 9 bases match TRBD2. This CDR3 is built from 16 residues. Germline CDR1 LGHNA, CDR2 YNFKEQ. V shed 1 base, J shed 1 base, and the junction held 3 bases outside the gene matches. The CDR3 nucleotides read TGTGCCAGCAGCCAAGTGGCTAGCGGGGGCACAGATACGCAGTATTTT. It specifies CASSQVASGGTDTQYF.

This rearrangement joins TRBV7-2 to TRBJ1-2; D possibly corresponds to TRBD1 (6 bases). V was cut by 5 bases and J by 4 bases, with 14 bases left in between. Germline CDR1 and CDR2: SGHTA and FQGNSA. The CDR3 is 14 amino acids. CDR3 DNA sequence: TGTGCCAGCAGCGAACAGGGTATCGGCTATGGCTACACCTTC. Translation gives CASSEQGIGYGYTF.

This chain connects TRBV27 to TRBJ2-1; the D gene is possibly TRBD1 (6 bases). Germline-derived CDR1 and CDR2 are MNHEY and SMNVEV (reference sequence). V lost 4 bases and J lost 12, with 16 bases in between. This CDR3 contains 13 residues. As DNA, the CDR3 is TGTGCCAGCAGTTCATCGACAGGCCACGGGCAGTTCTTC. It codes for CASSSSTGHGQFF.

The gene calls are TRBV2 and TRBJ1-1; D possibly corresponds to TRBD1 (5 bases). The CDR3 totals 19 residues. V lost 3 bases, J lost 0 bases, and 23 bases lay in between. Per the germline V gene, CDR1 is SNHLY and CDR2 is FYNNEI. The chain's CDR3 is CASSDPVDSPGAMNTEAFF. The CDR3 DNA follows: TGTGCCAGCAGTGACCCTGTCGACAGCCCTGGGGCCATGAACACTGAAGCTTTCTTT.

This clone came up once. This chain uses TRBV6-5 with TRBJ1-2; D possibly corresponds to TRBD1 (5 bases). The CDR3 sequence is 14 residues long. The V gene's germline CDR1 is MNHEY and CDR2 SVGAGI. Trimming shortened V by 6 bases and J by 3 bases, and 14 bases separated the two germline ends. The CDR3 loop reads CASSRTWGDYGYTF. For the CDR3, the DNA is TGTGCCAGCAGCCGTACCTGGGGGGACTATGGCTACACCTTC.

The chain carries TRBV27 and TRBJ1-4, with 10 bases that match TRBD1. There are 16 residues in the CDR3. The germline gives CDR1 MNHEY, CDR2 SMNVEV (reference sequence). The ends lost 3 bases at V and 10 bases at J; junction bases unmatched: 11. CDR3 sequence reads: CASSFIPPGQGTKLFF. CDR3 coding DNA: TGTGCCAGCAGTTTTATTCCCCCGGGACAGGGGACAAAACTGTTTTTT.

The V gene is TRBV7-9, the J gene TRBJ1-1; D unclear. The germline CDR1 and CDR2 sequences are SEHNR and FQNEAQ (reference sequence). Trimming took 5 bases from V and 3 from J, leaving 4 bases between them. The CDR3 has 11 amino acids. CDR3 sequence reads: CASSRYTEAFF. DNA for the CDR3: TGTGCCAGCAGCCGTTACACTGAAGCTTTCTTT.

Worth noting for this clone: The junction departs from the called germline gene at one end, perhaps through a read error. This chain joins TRBV6-1 and TRBJ1-5; D not resolved. Germline-derived CDR1 and CDR2 are MNHNS and SASEGT. The CDR3 spans 15 residues. In DNA, the CDR3 is TGTGCCAGCGGTGAAGCACAATATAGCAATCAGCCCCAGCATTTT. Its translation is CASGEAQYSNQPQHF.

This clone has only one observation. The rearrangement uses TRBV6-5 and TRBJ1-6, with TRBD1 as a possible D gene (6 bases). The CDR3 is made up of 16 amino acids. V lost 2 bases, J lost 3 bases, and 11 bases lay in between. The germline V gene encodes CDR1 MNHEY and CDR2 SVGAGI. The CDR3 coding sequence is TGTGCCAGCAGTTACCGGGGGGGCTTCTATAATTCACCCCTCCACTTT. Amino acid sequence: CASSYRGGFYNSPLHF.

The rearrangement links TRBV6-5 to TRBJ2-3; 8 bases are a match to TRBD2. The CDR3 extends over 15 amino acids. V lost 0 bases, J lost 5 bases, and 4 bases stayed unmatched. The V gene's germline CDR1 is MNHEY and CDR2 SVGAGI. In nucleotides, the CDR3 is TGTGCCAGCAGTTACTCTGCGGGGGGCGGAGATACGCAGTATTTT. This sequence encodes CASSYSAGGGDTQYF.

The chain combines TRBV27 with TRBJ1-5, with D possibly TRBD1 on 6 matching bases. The V gene's germline CDR1 is MNHEY and CDR2 SMNVEV (reference sequence). The V and J ends lost 5 bases and 7 bases respectively, with 18 bases between them. CDR3 size: 15 residues. The CDR3 bases are TGTGCCAGCAGTCCGGGGACACCAAGGTACCAGCCCCAGCATTTT. The encoded protein is CASSPGTPRYQPQHF.

The rearrangement uses TRBV10-3 and TRBJ1-3; perhaps TRBD1 as D (5 bases). The CDR3 consists of 15 residues. Germline CDR1 is ENHRY and CDR2 is SYGVKD. The germline V and J ends were trimmed by 6 bases and 1 base, with 13 bases remaining between them. The CDR3 spells CAISNPRGSGNTIYF. CDR3 bases: TGTGCCATCAGCAACCCCCGGGGGTCTGGAAACACCATATATTTT.

This clone was recorded a few times. The chain's CDR3 is CASSPGAGGAYEQYF. The DNA of the CDR3 is TGTGCCAGCTCACCAGGGGCTGGGGGCGCGTACGAGCAGTACTTC. The chain couples TRBV18 to TRBJ2-7; tentative D call: TRBD1 (6 bases). Trimming left V 2 bases short and J 4 bases short, with 15 bases between. The CDR3 is 15 amino acids. CDR1 KGHSH and CDR2 LQKENI come from the germline V gene.

The chain has TRBV19 and TRBJ2-7, with 8 positions matching TRBD2. Trimming at V came to 6 bases and at J to 6 bases, leaving 4 bases not matched to a gene. CDR1 is LNHDA, CDR2 SQIVND, per germline (reference sequence). The CDR3 extends over 12 amino acids. CDR3 sequence reads: CASSGGASEQYF. The CDR3 bases are TGTGCCAGTAGCGGGGGGGCCAGCGAGCAGTACTTC.

The V call is TRBV6-5, the J call TRBJ2-7; 11 bases agree with TRBD2. Trimming removed 5 bases from V and 3 bases from J; junction bases left unmatched: 3. CDR3 length: 14 residues. CDR1 is MNHEY and CDR2 is SVGAGI in the germline V gene. The CDR3 DNA reads as TGTGCCAGCAGTATTACTAGCGGGGGCTACGAGCAGTACTTC. This encodes CASSITSGGYEQYF.

The chain couples TRBV4-1 to TRBJ2-2; 9 positions agree with TRBD2. CDR1 and CDR2 from the germline V gene are MGHRA and YSYEKL. V lost 8 bases and J lost 6; bases outside the gene matches: 16. CDR3 length: 17 residues. The CDR3 region has the DNA TGCGCCAGCGGGGACCGAAGGCGGGGGGGCGTCCCCGGGGAGCTGTTTTTT. Its protein is CASGDRRRGGVPGELFF.

This sequence joins TRBV6-5 and TRBJ2-1; perhaps TRBD2 as D (6 bases). This CDR3 is built from 16 residues. The germline gives CDR1 MNHEY, CDR2 SVGAGI. V dropped 2 bases and J dropped 12 bases, with 23 bases sitting between them. The DNA of the CDR3 is TGTGCCAGCAGTTACATCCGGGACTCCCCGAATTGTGCGCAGTTCTTC. Amino acid sequence: CASSYIRDSPNCAQFF.

This clone was recorded a few times. This rearrangement joins TRBV6-2 or TRBV6-3 to TRBJ2-7; perhaps TRBD1 as D (5 bases). The CDR3 totals 11 residues. V lost 6 bases to trimming and J lost 3 bases, with 6 bases between them. Germline V lookup: CDR1 MNHEY, CDR2 SVGEGT. For the CDR3, the DNA is TGTGCCAGCAGCGACAGCTACGAGCAGTACTTC. Its translation: CASSDSYEQYF.

About this clone: This same CDR3 is encoded by further DNA sequences in the sample. The V gene is TRBV5-1, the J gene TRBJ2-3, with D unclear. The CDR3 spans 12 residues. Trimming took 4 bases from V and 6 from J, leaving 9 bases between them. CDR1 and CDR2 (germline): SGHRS, YFSETQ. The CDR3 region has the DNA TGCGCCAGCAGCCTAACCGCCGATACGCAGTATTTT. Its protein is CASSLTADTQYF.

The chain joins TRBV5-1 to TRBJ2-3; 9 nucleotides match TRBD2. The CDR3 loop spans 16 amino acids. Germline V gives CDR1 SGHRS, CDR2 YFSETQ. After removal of 0 bases from V and 5 bases from J, the junction contained 7 bases not matched to a gene. CDR3 coding DNA: TGCGCCAGCAGCTTGGTGAGCGGGGGGCGGGTAGATACGCAGTATTTT. Its protein is CASSLVSGGRVDTQYF.

The gene calls are TRBV10-3 and TRBJ2-5; weak D call: TRBD2 (7 bases). Trimming removed 11 bases from V and 5 bases from J, with 18 bases in between. The CDR3 runs 13 residues. Looked up from germline, CDR1 is ENHRY and CDR2 is SYGVKD. The CDR3 DNA sequence: TGTGCCTCTCGGGGGGCGACTGAGGAGACCCAGTACTTC. It is translated as CASRGATEETQYF.